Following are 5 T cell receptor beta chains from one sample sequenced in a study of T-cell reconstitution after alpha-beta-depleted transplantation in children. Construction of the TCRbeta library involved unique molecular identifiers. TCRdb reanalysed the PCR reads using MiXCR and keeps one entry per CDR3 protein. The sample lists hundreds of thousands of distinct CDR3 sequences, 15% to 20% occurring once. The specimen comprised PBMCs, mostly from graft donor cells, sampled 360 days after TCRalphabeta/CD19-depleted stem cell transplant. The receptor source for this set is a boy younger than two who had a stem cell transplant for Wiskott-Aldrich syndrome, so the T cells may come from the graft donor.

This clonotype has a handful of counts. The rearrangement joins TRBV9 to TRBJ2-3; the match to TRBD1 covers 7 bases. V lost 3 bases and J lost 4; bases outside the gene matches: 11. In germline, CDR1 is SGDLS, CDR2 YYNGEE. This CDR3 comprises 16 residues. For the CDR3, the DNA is TGTGCCAGCAGCGCCGCAACAGGGGTCCACGCAGATACGCAGTATTTT. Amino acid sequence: CASSAATGVHADTQYF.

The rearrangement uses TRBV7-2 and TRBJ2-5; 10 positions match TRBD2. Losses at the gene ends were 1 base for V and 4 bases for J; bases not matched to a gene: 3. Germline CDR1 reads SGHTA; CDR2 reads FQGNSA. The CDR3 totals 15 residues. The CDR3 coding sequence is TGTGCCAGCAGCTTAGTAGCGGGGGGACGAGAGACCCAGTACTTC. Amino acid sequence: CASSLVAGGRETQYF. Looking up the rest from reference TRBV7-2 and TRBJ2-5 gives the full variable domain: GAGVSQSPSNKVTEKGKDVELRCDPISGHTALYWYRQSLGQGLEFLIYFQGNSAPDKSGLPSDRFSAERTGGSVSTLTIQRTQQEDSAVYLCASSLVAGGRETQYFGPGTRLLVL.

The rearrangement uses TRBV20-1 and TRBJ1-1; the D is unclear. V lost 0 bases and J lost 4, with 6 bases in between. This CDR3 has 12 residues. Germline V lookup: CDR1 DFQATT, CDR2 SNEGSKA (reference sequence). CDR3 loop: CSAREPSTEAFF. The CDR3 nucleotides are TGCAGTGCTAGAGAGCCCAGCACTGAAGCTTTCTTT.

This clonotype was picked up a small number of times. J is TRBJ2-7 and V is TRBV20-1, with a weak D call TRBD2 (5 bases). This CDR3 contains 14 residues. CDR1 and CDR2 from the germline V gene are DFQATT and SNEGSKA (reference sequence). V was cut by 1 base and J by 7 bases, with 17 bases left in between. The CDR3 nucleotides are TGCAGTGCTAGAGTACTAGTTGGCCATAAAGAGCAGTACTTC. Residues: CSARVLVGHKEQYF.

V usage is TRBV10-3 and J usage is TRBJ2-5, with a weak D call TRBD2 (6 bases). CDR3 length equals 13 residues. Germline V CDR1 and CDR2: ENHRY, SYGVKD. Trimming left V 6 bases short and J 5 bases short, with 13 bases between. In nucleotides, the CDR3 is TGTGCCATCAGGGAGGGCAGGGTGGAGACCCAGTACTTC. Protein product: CAIREGRVETQYF.